This T cell receptor beta chain came from a study of control samples from healthy donors and cancer patients. CDR1 and CDR2 (germline): LNHDA, SQIVND (reference sequence). The V end was cut by 5 bases, the J end by 3 bases, with 14 bases between. This CDR3 has 14 amino acids. TCRdb's copy holds only in-frame clones and misses some; the assay was immunoSEQ multiplex PCR. The data contain roughly 41,000 clones, approximately 94% of them singletons. V and J are TRBV19 and TRBJ2-7, with a weak D call TRBD1 (6 bases). Sequenced sample: blood. The clonotype comes from a man in his sixties in good health. CDR3 sequence (DNA): TGTGCCAGTAGTGCGGACAGCCGGATCTACGAGCAGTACTTC. Its protein product is CASSADSRIYEQYF.